The 28 T cell receptor beta chains below all came from one sample that was sequenced in a study of siplizumab effects on memory and regulatory T cells. Assay: immunoSEQ multiplex PCR; the TCRdb copy retains only in-frame clones and omits some. The top ten hold approximately 3.8% of the sample, which has over 55,000 clones, 83% seen once. Material for sequencing was memory CD4+ T cells sorted from blood. Every receptor here comes from a human donor in good health.

This clone appeared once. The same CDR3 can be traced to other DNA sequences in this sample. J is TRBJ2-5 and V is TRBV18; no firm D call. V was cut by 0 bases and J by 2 bases, with 7 bases left in between. The CDR3 spans 14 residues. CDR1 and CDR2 from the germline V gene are KGHSH and LQKENI. CDR3 sequence reads: CASSPPGRQETQYF. CDR3 DNA sequence: TGTGCCAGCTCACCACCGGGCAGACAAGAGACCCAGTACTTC.

The V and J genes are TRBV27 and TRBJ2-7, with a weak D call TRBD2 (5 bases). Trimming left V 3 bases short and J 0 bases short, with 12 bases between. The CDR3 is made up of 15 amino acids. Germline V gene lookup returns CDR1 MNHEY and CDR2 SMNVEV (reference sequence). CDR3 residues: CASSLFEGPSYEQYF. CDR3 in DNA: TGTGCCAGCAGTTTGTTTGAGGGCCCCTCCTACGAGCAGTACTTC.

The rearrangement uses TRBV14 and TRBJ1-2; D not resolved. The CDR3 loop spans 12 amino acids. Deletions cut 1 base from V and 1 base from J, with 1 base between. CDR1 is SGHDN, CDR2 FVKESK, per germline. The CDR3 DNA reads TGTGCCAGCAGCCAAGTTAACTATGGCTACACCTTC. Translation: CASSQVNYGYTF.

This rearrangement joins TRBV6-5 to TRBJ1-3, with a tentative D call TRBD1 (6 bases). V lost 5 bases to trimming and J lost 0 bases, with 11 bases between them. The CDR3 is 15 residues long. The V gene's germline CDR1 is MNHEY and CDR2 SVGAGI. The CDR3 DNA reads TGTGCCAGCAGTGTCAGGGGCCTCTCTGGAAACACCATATATTTT. Its protein is CASSVRGLSGNTIYF.

The J gene is TRBJ1-4, the V gene TRBV11-2, with D maybe TRBD1 (6 bases). The V and J ends lost 1 base and 7 bases respectively, with 13 bases between them. The germline V gene has CDR1 SGHAT and CDR2 FQNNGV. The CDR3 extends over 15 amino acids. DNA for the CDR3: TGTGCCAGCAGCTTAGGACCCAGGGGTGGTGAAAAACTGTTTTTT. Its translation: CASSLGPRGGEKLFF.

A single count supports this clone. The chain is built from TRBV2 and TRBJ1-5, with 9 bases lining up with TRBD1. Germline CDR1 reads SNHLY; CDR2 reads FYNNEI. J lost 2 bases, V lost 5 bases, and 1 base had no gene match. CDR3 length: 14 amino acids. The CDR3 DNA reads TGTGCCAGCAGTTGGACAGGGGGCAATCAGCCCCAGCATTTT. It codes for CASSWTGGNQPQHF.

The chain couples TRBV10-3 to TRBJ1-3; unclear D gene. Germline V gene sequence: CDR1 ENHRY, CDR2 SYGVKD. The CDR3 is made up of 14 amino acids. The V gene lost 11 bases and the J gene lost 0 bases, with 14 bases spanning the gap. In DNA, the CDR3 is TGTGCCGCTCGAGGAGCGAACTCTGGAAACACCATATATTTT. Protein: CAARGANSGNTIYF.

The chain links TRBV7-3 to TRBJ2-1; D gene unclear. The CDR3 has 14 residues. Looked up from germline, CDR1 is SGHTA and CDR2 is FQGTGA. Deletions cut 4 bases from V and 7 bases from J, with 14 bases between. The CDR3, as DNA: TGTGCCAGCAGCTCCCAACCTCTAGGAAATGAGCAGTTCTTC. This gives the protein CASSSQPLGNEQFF.

The V call is TRBV6-1, the J call TRBJ1-5, with no clear D. The ends were cut back, 4 bases at V and 7 bases at J, with 11 bases in the middle. CDR1 and CDR2 (germline): MNHNS, SASEGT. The CDR3 runs to 13 residues. For the CDR3, the DNA is TGTGCCAGCAGTGTTGAAGGGCGGCAGCCCCAGCATTTT. Its protein is CASSVEGRQPQHF.

This clone was observed once. The chain employs TRBV5-8 and TRBJ2-5, with TRBD2 matching over 7 bases. V was clipped by 5 bases and J by 3 bases; unmatched bases: 13. Germline-derived CDR1 and CDR2 are SGHTS and YDEGEE. The CDR3 length is 16 residues. The CDR3 sequence: CASRWGGPGTKETQYF. In DNA, the CDR3 is TGTGCCAGCAGGTGGGGGGGACCGGGAACTAAAGAGACCCAGTACTTC. The full variable domain, its missing parts supplied by reference TRBV5-8 and TRBJ2-5, is EAGVTQSPTHLIKTRGQQATLRCSPISGHTSVYWYQQALGLGLQFLLWYDEGEERNRGNFPPRFSGRQFPNYSSELNVNALELEDSALYLCASRWGGPGTKETQYFGPGTRLLVL.

The chain links TRBV29-1 to TRBJ1-1; possibly TRBD1 for D (5 bases). The CDR3 has 12 amino acids. Germline V gene data show CDR1 as SQVTM and CDR2 as ANQGSEA. Trimming removed 7 bases from V and 6 bases from J, with 15 bases in between. CDR3 bases: TGCAGCGCCTACAGGTGGGAGGCTGAAGCTTTCTTT. Translation gives CSAYRWEAEAFF. The variable domain in full, completed from reference TRBV29-1 and TRBJ1-1, reads SAVISQKPSRDICQRGTSLTIQCQVDSQVTMMFWYRQQPGQSLTLIATANQGSEATYESGFVIDKFPISRPNLTFSTLTVSNMSPEDSSIYLCSAYRWEAEAFFGQGTRLTVV.

The chain links TRBV9 to TRBJ2-2, with TRBD2 identical over 7 bases. Losses at the gene ends were 4 bases for V and 7 bases for J; bases not matched to a gene: 16. The CDR3 totals 17 residues. Per germline, CDR1 SGDLS and CDR2 YYNGEE. The CDR3 sequence: CASSHRGSGIKSGELFF. The CDR3 coding sequence is TGTGCCAGCAGCCACCGGGGGAGCGGGATTAAGAGCGGGGAGCTGTTTTTT.

This clone appeared once. The chain employs TRBV7-9 and TRBJ2-1; tentatively, D is TRBD2 (5 bases). The V end lost 5 bases, the J end lost 0 bases, and 20 bases lay between the germline ends. This CDR3 is 18 amino acids long. Germline V CDR1 and CDR2: SEHNR, FQNEAQ (reference sequence). CDR3 loop: CASSRDLRRASSYNEQFF. CDR3 bases: TGTGCCAGCAGCCGTGACCTTAGGCGGGCGAGCTCCTACAATGAGCAGTTCTTC.

This chain uses TRBV10-3 with TRBJ2-1, with D maybe TRBD1 (5 bases). Germline CDR1 is ENHRY and CDR2 is SYGVKD. The CDR3 has 13 amino acids. V was cut by 7 bases and J by 2 bases, with 9 bases left in between. The DNA of the CDR3 is TGTGCCATCAAAGGGGTCGCCTACAATGAGCAGTTCTTC. It is translated as CAIKGVAYNEQFF.

The chain is built from TRBV11-3 and TRBJ2-6; TRBD1 matches at 12 bases. Germline loops: CDR1 SGHNT, CDR2 YENEEA. V gave up 3 bases and J gave up 2 bases; unmatched junction bases: 2. The CDR3 has 17 residues. CDR3 loop: CASSLGTGGAGANVLTF. CDR3 sequence (DNA): TGTGCCAGCAGCTTGGGGACAGGGGGCGCTGGGGCCAACGTCCTGACTTTC.

The V call is TRBV6-1, the J call TRBJ2-1; 10 bases are a match to TRBD2. Per the germline V gene, CDR1 is MNHNS and CDR2 is SASEGT. Trimming cost V 6 bases and J 7 bases; bases outside gene matches: 9. This CDR3 has 15 residues. CDR3 protein: CASRQLAGRPNEQFF. As DNA, the CDR3 is TGTGCCAGCAGACAACTAGCGGGGCGGCCGAATGAGCAGTTCTTC.

This chain joins TRBV7-9 and TRBJ2-7, with D maybe TRBD2 (6 bases). V lost 7 bases to trimming and J lost 2 bases, with 12 bases between them. The V gene's germline CDR1 is SEHNR and CDR2 FQNEAQ (reference sequence). This CDR3 has 13 amino acids. This CDR3 is CASTRDEPYEQYF. CDR3 coding DNA: TGTGCCAGCACGCGGGACGAACCCTACGAGCAGTACTTC.

This chain joins TRBV6-1 and TRBJ2-2, with 7 bases identical to TRBD1. J gave up 2 bases and V 7 bases, and 4 bases lay outside the gene matches. The CDR3 covers 14 residues. CDR1 is MNHNS and CDR2 is SASEGT in the germline V gene. As DNA, the CDR3 is TGTGCCAGCACTTGGGACAGAAACACCGGGGAGCTGTTTTTT. Amino acid sequence: CASTWDRNTGELFF.

The rearrangement joins TRBV27 to TRBJ2-7, with 9 bases fitting TRBD2. The junction had 8 bases not matched to a gene; V was cut back by 6 bases and J by 2 bases. The CDR3 totals 15 residues. Germline V gene lookup returns CDR1 MNHEY and CDR2 SMNVEV (reference sequence). Written as DNA, the CDR3 is TGTGCCAGCAGGCCCCGGCCTAGCGGGACCTACGAGCAGTACTTC. Translated, it gives CASRPRPSGTYEQYF.

The V and J genes are TRBV30 and TRBJ2-5; 8 bases fit TRBD1. V shed 5 bases and J 5 bases; nucleotides not matched to a gene: 7. Germline CDR1 GTSNPN, CDR2 SVGIG (reference sequence). The CDR3 extends over 13 amino acids. The CDR3 nucleotides read TGTGCCTGGGCCAACGACAGGGGCGAGACCCAGTACTTC. Its translation: CAWANDRGETQYF.

V gene TRBV5-1 combines with J gene TRBJ2-3, with D perhaps TRBD1 (6 bases). V was clipped by 3 bases and J by 2 bases, with 13 bases between them. The CDR3 is made up of 15 amino acids. CDR1 is SGHRS, CDR2 YFSETQ, per germline. The CDR3 loop reads CASSSADSFTDTQYF. In DNA form, the CDR3 reads TGCGCCAGCAGCTCGGCGGACAGCTTCACAGATACGCAGTATTTT.

V is TRBV7-9 and J is TRBJ2-3; D possibly corresponds to TRBD1 (5 bases). The V end was cut by 1 base, the J end by 1 base, with 9 bases between. CDR3 length equals 15 residues. Germline V CDR1 and CDR2: SEHNR, FQNEAQ (reference sequence). CDR3 region: CASSLVGRGTDTQYF. The CDR3 nucleotides are TGTGCCAGCAGCTTAGTGGGCAGGGGCACAGATACGCAGTATTTT.

The chain uses TRBV4-1 and TRBJ2-4, with D hard to call. CDR1 is MGHRA and CDR2 is YSYEKL in the germline V gene. The CDR3 sequence is 16 residues long. Trimming took off 0 bases at V and 0 bases at J, with 9 bases between the two ends. CDR3 sequence (DNA): TGCGCCAGCAGCCAAGATAATGGGGTAGCCAAAAACATTCAGTACTTC. It specifies CASSQDNGVAKNIQYF.

This clone was counted only a few times. V usage is TRBV5-1 and J usage is TRBJ2-3; D unresolved. CDR1 and CDR2 from the germline V gene are SGHRS and YFSETQ. The CDR3 loop spans 15 amino acids. Trimming shortened V by 6 bases and J by 4 bases, and 18 bases separated the two germline ends. CDR3 residues: CASTPSSRNADTQYF. DNA for the CDR3: TGCGCCAGCACTCCCTCGTCCCGAAACGCAGATACGCAGTATTTT.

This chain connects TRBV10-3 to TRBJ2-3; 10 positions agree with TRBD1. Germline V gene data show CDR1 as ENHRY and CDR2 as SYGVKD. Trimming removed 7 bases from V and 6 bases from J; junction bases left unmatched: 4. This CDR3 contains 13 residues. CDR3 residues: CAITGTGADTQYF. CDR3 sequence (DNA): TGTGCCATCACCGGGACAGGGGCCGATACGCAGTATTTT.

The chain carries TRBV7-9 and TRBJ2-7, with D perhaps matching TRBD1 (6 bases). The V and J ends lost 8 bases and 2 bases respectively, with 16 bases between them. Germline V lookup: CDR1 SEHNR, CDR2 FQNEAQ (reference sequence). The CDR3 is 14 residues long. The CDR3, as DNA: TGTGCCAGCGTTAGACTTGACAGGACCTACGAGCAGTACTTC. Its translation is CASVRLDRTYEQYF.

The genes are TRBV11-3 and TRBJ2-2, with 7 bases identical to TRBD2. CDR1 and CDR2 (germline): SGHNT, YENEEA. The CDR3 extends over 16 amino acids. Trimming cost V 1 base and J 1 base; bases outside gene matches: 3. CDR3 amino acids: CASSLGERENTGELFF. Written as DNA, the CDR3 is TGTGCCAGCAGCTTAGGGGAGCGGGAGAACACCGGGGAGCTGTTTTTT.

Worth noting for this clone: At the DNA level, this CDR3 is encoded by other sequences in the same sample as well. The chain recombines TRBV5-1 with TRBJ1-1; no definite D call. Germline V gene lookup returns CDR1 SGHRS and CDR2 YFSETQ. CDR3 length: 15 residues. The V end lost 3 bases, the J end lost 2 bases, and 14 bases lay between the germline ends. The CDR3 protein is CASSSYVTTNTEAFF. The CDR3 coding sequence is TGCGCCAGCAGCTCCTATGTTACTACAAACACTGAAGCTTTCTTT.